This is a list of T cell receptor beta chains from one sample in a study of blood T cell repertoires in COVID-19. Generated by immunoSEQ multiplex PCR, the TCRdb table keeps only in-frame clones and is missing some. Of a few hundred thousand clones detected, about 89% appear once; the ten largest clones hold under 8%. The sequenced sample was peripheral blood. The source is a young man who had recovered from COVID-19. The CDR3 runs from the conserved cysteine through the conserved F or W. The D gene is left open where the match is weak. Clone size is shown for a subset of rows, as once, few, many or a class of expanded clone.

NA	TRBJ1-1	TRBV29-1	few	TGCAGCGTTGAAGATCTCGGCAGGCGGAACACTGAAGCTTTCTTT	CSVEDLGRRNTEAFF
TRBD1	TRBJ1-2	TRBV27	NA	TGTGCCAGCAGTTCGTACCGGGACAGGGGGCTGGATGGCTACACCTTC	CASSSYRDRGLDGYTF
TRBD1	TRBJ2-3	TRBV6-5	NA	TGTGCCAGCACCCCACAGGGGGTCAGCACAGATACGCAGTATTTT	CASTPQGVSTDTQYF
TRBD1	TRBJ2-4	TRBV7-9	NA	TGTGCCAGCAGCTTAACGGGGACAGGGGTAGACATTCAGTACTTC	CASSLTGTGVDIQYF
NA	TRBJ2-3	TRBV6-1	NA	TGTGCCAGCAGTGAATTGACTGGAGTAACAGATACGCAGTATTTT	CASSELTGVTDTQYF
NA	TRBJ2-1	TRBV18	NA	TGTGCCAGCTCCGAGACAGCCAAAGTGCGTAATGAGCAGTTCTTC	CASSETAKVRNEQFF
NA	TRBJ2-1	TRBV4-1	NA	TGCGCCAGCAGCCAAGATTCGCGTCTTACTTACAATGAGCAGTTCTTC	CASSQDSRLTYNEQFF
NA	TRBJ2-1	TRBV11-2	NA	TGTGCCAGCAGCTTTTCGTGGGACTCATATGAGCAGTTCTTC	CASSFSWDSYEQFF
TRBD1	TRBJ1-1	TRBV19	NA	TGTGCCAGTAGGACCAGACAGGGGGTGAGCATGAACACTGAAGCTTTCTTT	CASRTRQGVSMNTEAFF
NA	TRBJ1-3	TRBV19	NA	TGTGCCAGTAGTAGGCCCCGCTCTGGAAACACCATATATTTT	CASSRPRSGNTIYF
NA	TRBJ1-2	TRBV19	once	TGTGCCAGTAGTAGGTATCCACCCCGCGGGGAGGACAATACAGCTAACTATGGCTACACCTTC	CASSRYPPRGEDNTANYGYTF
NA	TRBJ2-7	TRBV5-4	NA	TGTGCCAGCAGCCTGGAGGGAAGGAGGGAGCAGTACTTC	CASSLEGRREQYF
NA	TRBJ2-5	TRBV6-5	NA	TGTGCCAGCTCCAGGGGGGAACCCCAAGAGACCCAGTACTTC	CASSRGEPQETQYF
NA	TRBJ2-5	TRBV7-2	NA	TGTGCCAGCAGCTTAGTGGGCGGGCCGTACCAAGAGACCCAGTACTTC	CASSLVGGPYQETQYF
TRBD2	TRBJ2-5	TRBV4-1	NA	TGCGCCAGCAGCTCTACTGGGGGGGAAGAGACCCAGTACTTC	CASSSTGGEETQYF
NA	TRBJ2-7	TRBV7-9	NA	TGTGCCAGCAGCTCGGTCGAATCTAACTACGAGCAGTACTTC	CASSSVESNYEQYF
TRBD2	TRBJ2-1	TRBV6-1	NA	TGTGCCAGCAGTGATTCTAGCGGGGGGCTGGATGAGCAGTTCTTC	CASSDSSGGLDEQFF
NA	TRBJ1-1	TRBV3-1/TRBV3-2	NA	TGTGCCAGCAGCCATGGGGGAGGACTTGAAGCTTTCTTT	CASSHGGGLEAFF
TRBD2	TRBJ2-7	TRBV7-2	NA	TGTGCCAGCAGGGGTAGCGGGAGGATCTACGAGCAGTACTTC	CASRGSGRIYEQYF
NA	TRBJ1-2	TRBV29-1	NA	TGCAGCGTTGAAGAGACAGGTAACGCGGACCTCCGATCGGGAACCTACTATGGCTACACCTTC	CSVEETGNADLRSGTYYGYTF
NA	TRBJ2-7	TRBV3-1/TRBV3-2	once	TGTGCCAGCAGCCAATACCAGACCTACGAGCAGTACTTC	CASSQYQTYEQYF
NA	TRBJ1-1	TRBV2	NA	TGTGCCAGCGGACGAATAGGGAGGACTGAAGCTTTCTTT	CASGRIGRTEAFF
NA	TRBJ2-5	TRBV2	NA	TGTGCCAGCAGTTACGGGGAGGAGACCCAGTACTTC	CASSYGEETQYF
NA	TRBJ1-1	TRBV20-1	NA	TGCAGTGCTAGTTCGCGGCACACTGAAGCTTTCTTT	CSASSRHTEAFF
NA	TRBJ2-2	TRBV11-3	NA	TGTGCCAGCAGCTTCGGACTGAACACCGGGGAGCTGTTTTTT	CASSFGLNTGELFF
TRBD2	TRBJ2-3	TRBV11-3	NA	TGTGCCAGCAGCATCGGACTAGCGGGGACTAGCACAGATACGCAGTATTTT	CASSIGLAGTSTDTQYF
NA	TRBJ2-1	TRBV5-1	NA	TGCGCCAGCAGTTACAGATCCTACAATGAGCAGTTCTTC	CASSYRSYNEQFF
NA	TRBJ1-4	TRBV7-9	NA	TGTGCCAGCAGCTTAGAACGGGGATGGGGTGAAAAACTGTTTTTT	CASSLERGWGEKLFF
TRBD1	TRBJ1-5	TRBV30	many	TGTGCCTGGAGTGGACAGGACAGGGCCAACTCACAGCCCCAGCATTTT	CAWSGQDRANSQPQHF
TRBD1	TRBJ1-6	TRBV3-1/TRBV3-2	once	TGTGCCAGCAGCTACTGGGGGACAGGGAAGGAATCACCCCTCCACTTT	CASSYWGTGKESPLHF
TRBD1	TRBJ1-1	TRBV4-1	NA	TGCGCCAGCAGCGCCAGGGGGCGGAACACTGAAGCTTTCTTT	CASSARGRNTEAFF
TRBD1	TRBJ2-7	TRBV6-1	NA	TGTGCCAGCAGTGATCCCGGGACAGGGGGTGAAGAGCAGTACTTC	CASSDPGTGGEEQYF
TRBD1	TRBJ2-5	TRBV18	NA	TGTGCCAGCTCACGAATAGGGGGCTCGGAGACCCAGTACTTC	CASSRIGGSETQYF